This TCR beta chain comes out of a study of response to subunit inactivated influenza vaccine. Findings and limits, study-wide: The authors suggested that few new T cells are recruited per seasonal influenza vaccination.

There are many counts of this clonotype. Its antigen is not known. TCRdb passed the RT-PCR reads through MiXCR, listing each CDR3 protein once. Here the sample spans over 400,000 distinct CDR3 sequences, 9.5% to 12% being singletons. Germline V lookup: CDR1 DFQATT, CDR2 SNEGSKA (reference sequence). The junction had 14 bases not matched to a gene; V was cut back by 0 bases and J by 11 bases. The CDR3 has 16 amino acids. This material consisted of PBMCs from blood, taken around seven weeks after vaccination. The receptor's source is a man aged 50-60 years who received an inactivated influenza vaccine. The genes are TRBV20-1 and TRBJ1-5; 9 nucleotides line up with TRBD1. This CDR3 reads CSARDPRQGEDWTQHF. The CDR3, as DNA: TGCAGTGCTAGAGATCCTCGACAGGGGGAGGATTGGACCCAGCATTTT.